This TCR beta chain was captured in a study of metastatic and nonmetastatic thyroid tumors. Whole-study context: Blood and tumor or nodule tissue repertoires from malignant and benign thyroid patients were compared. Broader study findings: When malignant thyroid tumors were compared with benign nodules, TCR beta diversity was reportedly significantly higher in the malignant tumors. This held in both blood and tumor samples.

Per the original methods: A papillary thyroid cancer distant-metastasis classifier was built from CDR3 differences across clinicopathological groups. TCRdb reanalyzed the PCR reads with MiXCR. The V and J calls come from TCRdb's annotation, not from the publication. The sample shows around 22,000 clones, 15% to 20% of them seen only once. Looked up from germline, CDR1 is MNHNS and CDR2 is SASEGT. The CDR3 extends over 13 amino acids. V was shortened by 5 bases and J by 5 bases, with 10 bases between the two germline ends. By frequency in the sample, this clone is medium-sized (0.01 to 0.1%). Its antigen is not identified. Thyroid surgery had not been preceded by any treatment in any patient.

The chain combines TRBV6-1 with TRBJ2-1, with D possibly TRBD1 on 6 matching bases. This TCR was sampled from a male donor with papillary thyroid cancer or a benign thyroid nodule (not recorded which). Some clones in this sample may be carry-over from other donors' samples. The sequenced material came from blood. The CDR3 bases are TGTGCCAGCAGTTCTGGGACAAACAATGAGCAGTTCTTC. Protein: CASSSGTNNEQFF.